This T cell receptor (beta chain) was found in a study of blood T cell repertoires in COVID-19. Turning to the study itself: T cells, B-cell-depleted T cells, or PBMCs provided the cDNA or gDNA that served as material.

Trimming stripped 3 bases from V and 7 bases from J, with 7 bases between. The CDR3 is 13 residues long. Germline V lookup: CDR1 SGHTA, CDR2 FQGNSA. TCRdb's copy holds only in-frame clones and misses some; the assay was immunoSEQ multiplex PCR. The data hold 130,000 to 150,000 clones, with around 76% observed a single time. Material: peripheral blood. This TCR was sampled from a man aged 55 to 70 with acute or convalescent COVID-19. The chain is built from TRBV7-2 and TRBJ1-6; D might be TRBD1 (5 bases). This CDR3 is CASSFRGNSPLHF. The CDR3 DNA follows: TGTGCCAGCAGCTTCCGGGGGAATTCACCCCTCCACTTT. The complete variable domain, with remaining parts taken from reference TRBV7-2 and TRBJ1-6, reads GAGVSQSPSNKVTEKGKDVELRCDPISGHTALYWYRQSLGQGLEFLIYFQGNSAPDKSGLPSDRFSAERTGGSVSTLTIQRTQQEDSAVYLCASSFRGNSPLHFGNGTRLTVT.